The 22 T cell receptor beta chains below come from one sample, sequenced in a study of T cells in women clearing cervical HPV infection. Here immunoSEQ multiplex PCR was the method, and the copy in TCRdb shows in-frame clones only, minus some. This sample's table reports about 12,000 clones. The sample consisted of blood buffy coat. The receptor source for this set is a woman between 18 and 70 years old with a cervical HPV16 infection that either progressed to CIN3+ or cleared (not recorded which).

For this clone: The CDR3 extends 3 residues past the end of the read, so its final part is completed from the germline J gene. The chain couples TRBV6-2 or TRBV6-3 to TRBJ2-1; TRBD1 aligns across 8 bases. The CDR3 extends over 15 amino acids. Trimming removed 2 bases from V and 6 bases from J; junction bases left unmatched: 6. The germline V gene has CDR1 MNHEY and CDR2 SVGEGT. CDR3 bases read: TGTGCCAGCAGTTACCTGCAGGGGGCCAGCAATGAG. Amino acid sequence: CASSYLQGASNE. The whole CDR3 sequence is CASSYLQGASNEQFF.

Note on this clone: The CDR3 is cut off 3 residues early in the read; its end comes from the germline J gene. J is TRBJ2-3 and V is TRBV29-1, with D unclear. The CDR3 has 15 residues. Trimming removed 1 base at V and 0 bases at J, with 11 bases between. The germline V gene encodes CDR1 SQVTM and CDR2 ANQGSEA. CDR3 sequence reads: CSVEGAWVSTDTQYF. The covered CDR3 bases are TGCAGCGTTGAAGGGGCCTGGGTAAGCACAGATACG.

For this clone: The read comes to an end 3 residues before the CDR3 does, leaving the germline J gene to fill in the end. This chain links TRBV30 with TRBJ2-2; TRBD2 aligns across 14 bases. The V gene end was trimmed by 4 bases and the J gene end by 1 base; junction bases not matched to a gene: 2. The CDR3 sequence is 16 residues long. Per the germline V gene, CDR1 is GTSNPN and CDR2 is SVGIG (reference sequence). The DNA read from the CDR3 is TGTGCCTGGACGGGACTAGCGGGGGTGAACACCGGGGAG. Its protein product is CAWTGLAGVNTGE. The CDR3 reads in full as CAWTGLAGVNTGELFF.

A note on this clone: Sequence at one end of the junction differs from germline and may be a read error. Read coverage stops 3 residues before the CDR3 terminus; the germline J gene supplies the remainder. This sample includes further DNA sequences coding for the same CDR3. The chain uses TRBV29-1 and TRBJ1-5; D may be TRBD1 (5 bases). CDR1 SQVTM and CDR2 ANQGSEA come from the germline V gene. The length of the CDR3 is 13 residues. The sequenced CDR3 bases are TGCAGCGTTGGGGGGGGAGCCAATCAACCC. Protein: CSVGGGANQP. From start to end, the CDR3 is CSVGGGANQPQHF. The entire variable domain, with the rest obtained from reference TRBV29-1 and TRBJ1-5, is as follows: SAVISQKPSRDICQRGTSLTIQCQVDSQVTMMFWYRQQPGQSLTLIATANQGSEATYESGFVIDKFPISRPNLTFSTLTVSNMSPEDSSIYLCSVGGGANQPQHFGDGTRLSIL.

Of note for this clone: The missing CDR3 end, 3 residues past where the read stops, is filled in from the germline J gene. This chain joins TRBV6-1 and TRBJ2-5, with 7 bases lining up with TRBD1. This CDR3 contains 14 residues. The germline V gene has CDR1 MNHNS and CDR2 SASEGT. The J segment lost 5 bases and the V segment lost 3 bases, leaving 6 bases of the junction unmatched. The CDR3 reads CASSDRTGEETQYF. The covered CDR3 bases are TGTGCCAGCAGTGACAGAACAGGGGAGGAGACC.

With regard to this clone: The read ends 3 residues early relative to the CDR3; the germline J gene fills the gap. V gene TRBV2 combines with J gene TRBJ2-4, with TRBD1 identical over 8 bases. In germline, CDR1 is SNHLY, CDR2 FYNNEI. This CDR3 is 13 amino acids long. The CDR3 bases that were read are TGTGCCAGCAGTGAAGCGCGGGACAGGCCT. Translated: CASSEARDRP. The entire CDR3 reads CASSEARDRPQYF.

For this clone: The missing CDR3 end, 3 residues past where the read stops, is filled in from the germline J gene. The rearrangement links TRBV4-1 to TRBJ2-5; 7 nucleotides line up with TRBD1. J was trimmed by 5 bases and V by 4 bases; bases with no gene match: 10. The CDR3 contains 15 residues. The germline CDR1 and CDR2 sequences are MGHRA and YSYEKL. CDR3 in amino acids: CASSRINTGVETQYF. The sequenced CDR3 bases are TGCGCCAGCAGCCGGATTAACACAGGGGTGGAGACC.

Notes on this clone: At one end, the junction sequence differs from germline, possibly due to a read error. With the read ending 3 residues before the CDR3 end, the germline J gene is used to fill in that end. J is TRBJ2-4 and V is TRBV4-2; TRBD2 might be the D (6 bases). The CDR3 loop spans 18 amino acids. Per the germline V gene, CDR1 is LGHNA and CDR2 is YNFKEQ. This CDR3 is CASSQDLGGGAAKNIQYF. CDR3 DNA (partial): TGCGCCAGCAGCCAAGATTTGGGGGGAGGAGCAGCCAAAAACATT.

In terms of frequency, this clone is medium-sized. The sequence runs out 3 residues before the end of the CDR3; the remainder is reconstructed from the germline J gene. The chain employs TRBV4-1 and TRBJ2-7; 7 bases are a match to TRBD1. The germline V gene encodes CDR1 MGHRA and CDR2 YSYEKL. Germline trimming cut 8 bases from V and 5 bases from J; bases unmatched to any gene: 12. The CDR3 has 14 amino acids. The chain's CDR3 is CASSLRDSVDEQYF. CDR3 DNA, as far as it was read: TGCGCCAGCTCACTCCGGGACAGTGTGGACGAG.

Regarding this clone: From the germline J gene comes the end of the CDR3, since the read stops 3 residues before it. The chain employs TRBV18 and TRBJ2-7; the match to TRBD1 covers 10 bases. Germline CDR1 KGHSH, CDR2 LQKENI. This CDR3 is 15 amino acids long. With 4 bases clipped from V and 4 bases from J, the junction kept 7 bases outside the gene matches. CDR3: CASSLGQGPQYEQYF. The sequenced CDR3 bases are TGTGCCAGCTCACTGGGACAGGGGCCCCAATACGAG.

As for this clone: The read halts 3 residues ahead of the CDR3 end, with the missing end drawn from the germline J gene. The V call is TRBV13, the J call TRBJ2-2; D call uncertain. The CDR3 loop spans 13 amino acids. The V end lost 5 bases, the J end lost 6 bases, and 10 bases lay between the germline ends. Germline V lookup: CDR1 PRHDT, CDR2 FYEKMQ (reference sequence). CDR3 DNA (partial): TGTGCCAGCAGCCCCAGGCAGGCCGGGGAG. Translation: CASSPRQAGE. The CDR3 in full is CASSPRQAGELFF.

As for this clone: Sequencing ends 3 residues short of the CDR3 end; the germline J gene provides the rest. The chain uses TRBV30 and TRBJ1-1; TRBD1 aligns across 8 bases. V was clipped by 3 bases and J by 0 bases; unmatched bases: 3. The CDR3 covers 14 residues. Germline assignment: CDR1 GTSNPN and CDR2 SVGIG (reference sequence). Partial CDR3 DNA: TGTGCCTGGAGACAGGGGGGCATGAACACTGAA. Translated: CAWRQGGMNTE. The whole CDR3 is CAWRQGGMNTEAFF. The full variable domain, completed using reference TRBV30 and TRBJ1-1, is SQTIHQWPATLVQPVGSPLSLECTVEGTSNPNLYWYRQAAGRGLQLLFYSVGIGQISSEVPQNLSASRPQDRQFILSSKKLLLSDSGFYLCAWRQGGMNTEAFFGQGTRLTVV.

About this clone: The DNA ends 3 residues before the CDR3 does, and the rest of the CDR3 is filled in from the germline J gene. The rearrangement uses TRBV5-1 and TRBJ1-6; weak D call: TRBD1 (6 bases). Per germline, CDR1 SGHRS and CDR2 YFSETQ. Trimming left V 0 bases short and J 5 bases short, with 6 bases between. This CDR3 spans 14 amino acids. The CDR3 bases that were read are TGCGCCAGCAGCTTGGGACAGGATAATTCACCC. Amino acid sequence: CASSLGQDNSP. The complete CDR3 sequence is CASSLGQDNSPLHF.

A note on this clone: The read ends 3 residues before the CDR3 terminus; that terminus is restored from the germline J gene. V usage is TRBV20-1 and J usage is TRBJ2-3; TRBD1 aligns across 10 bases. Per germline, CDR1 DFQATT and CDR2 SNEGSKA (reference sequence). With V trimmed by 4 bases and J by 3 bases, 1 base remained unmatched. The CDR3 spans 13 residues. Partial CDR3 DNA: TGCAGTGCTAAGGGACAGGGGACAGATACG. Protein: CSAKGQGTDT. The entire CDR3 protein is CSAKGQGTDTQYF.

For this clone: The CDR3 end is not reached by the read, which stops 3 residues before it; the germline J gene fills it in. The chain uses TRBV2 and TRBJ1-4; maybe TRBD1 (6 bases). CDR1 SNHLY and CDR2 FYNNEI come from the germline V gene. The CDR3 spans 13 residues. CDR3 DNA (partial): TGTGCCAGCAGAACAGGGTTTAATTCACCA. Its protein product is CASRTGFNSP. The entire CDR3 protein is CASRTGFNSPLFF.

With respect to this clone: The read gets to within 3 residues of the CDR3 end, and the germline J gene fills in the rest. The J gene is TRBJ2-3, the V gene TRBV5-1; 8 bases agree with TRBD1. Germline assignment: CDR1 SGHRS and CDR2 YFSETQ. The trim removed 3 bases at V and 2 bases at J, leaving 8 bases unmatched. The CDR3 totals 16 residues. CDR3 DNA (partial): TGCGCCAGCAGCTCAACAGGGGGAACCCACACAGATACG. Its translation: CASSSTGGTHTDT. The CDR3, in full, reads CASSSTGGTHTDTQYF.

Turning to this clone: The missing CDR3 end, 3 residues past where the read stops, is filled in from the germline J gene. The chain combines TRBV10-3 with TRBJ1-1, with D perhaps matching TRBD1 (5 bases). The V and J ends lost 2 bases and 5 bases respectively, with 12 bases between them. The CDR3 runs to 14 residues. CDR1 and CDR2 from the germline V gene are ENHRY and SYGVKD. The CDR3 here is CAISEDGGRTEAFF. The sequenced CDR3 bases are TGTGCCATCAGTGAGGATGGGGGGAGAACTGAA.

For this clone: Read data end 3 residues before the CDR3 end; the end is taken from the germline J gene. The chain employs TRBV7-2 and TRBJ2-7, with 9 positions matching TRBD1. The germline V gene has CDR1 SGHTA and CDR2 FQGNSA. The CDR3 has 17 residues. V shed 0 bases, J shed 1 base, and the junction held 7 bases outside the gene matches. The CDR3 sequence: CASSLAHGTGRSYEQYF. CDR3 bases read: TGTGCCAGCAGCTTAGCTCACGGGACAGGGAGGTCCTACGAG.

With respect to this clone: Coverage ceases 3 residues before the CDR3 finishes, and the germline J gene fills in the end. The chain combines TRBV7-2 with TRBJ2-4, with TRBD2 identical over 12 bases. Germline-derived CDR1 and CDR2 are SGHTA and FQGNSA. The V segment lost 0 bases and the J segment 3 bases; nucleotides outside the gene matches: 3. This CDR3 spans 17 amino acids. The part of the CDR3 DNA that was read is TGTGCCAGCAGCTTAGCACTAGCGGGGGGTATCAAAAACATT. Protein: CASSLALAGGIKNI. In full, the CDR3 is CASSLALAGGIKNIQYF.

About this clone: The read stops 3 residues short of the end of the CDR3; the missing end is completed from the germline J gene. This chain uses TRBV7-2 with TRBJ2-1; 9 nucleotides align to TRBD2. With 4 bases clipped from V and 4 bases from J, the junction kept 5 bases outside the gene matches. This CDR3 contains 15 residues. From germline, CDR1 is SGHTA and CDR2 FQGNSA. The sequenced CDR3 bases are TGTGCCAGCAGCTCCAGCGGGGGGAAATACAATGAG. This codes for CASSSSGGKYNE. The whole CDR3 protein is CASSSSGGKYNEQFF.

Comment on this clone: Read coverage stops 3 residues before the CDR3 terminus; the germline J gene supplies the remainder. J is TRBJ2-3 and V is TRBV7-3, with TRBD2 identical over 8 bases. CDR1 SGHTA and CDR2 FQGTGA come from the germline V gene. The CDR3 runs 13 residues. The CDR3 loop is CASSLSGGETQYF. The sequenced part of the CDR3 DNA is TGTGCCAGCAGCTTATCGGGGGGGGAGACG.

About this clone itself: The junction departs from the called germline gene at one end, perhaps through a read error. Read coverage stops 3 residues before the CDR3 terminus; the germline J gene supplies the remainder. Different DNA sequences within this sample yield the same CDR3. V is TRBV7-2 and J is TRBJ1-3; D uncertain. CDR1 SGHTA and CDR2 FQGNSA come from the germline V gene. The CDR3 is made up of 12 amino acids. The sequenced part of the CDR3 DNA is TGTGCCAGCAGCCCTGGCGGAAACACA. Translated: CASSPGGNT. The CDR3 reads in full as CASSPGGNTIYF.